This T cell receptor (beta chain) was sequenced for a study of T cell responses to AZD1222 COVID-19 vaccine. Study-wide results and caveats: Clonal diversity was possibly underestimated, and the donors were mostly white British, with more females.

Assay: immunoSEQ multiplex PCR; the TCRdb copy retains only in-frame clones and omits some. The table has about 130,000 clones, 92% seen once. Second doses were pooled across both intervals (about 4 or about 12 weeks). CDR1 and CDR2 (germline): LNHNV, YYDKDF (reference sequence). The CDR3 has 13 amino acids. V was trimmed by 7 bases and J by 2 bases, leaving 11 bases between them. Comments on this clone: Its antigen is not identified.

The sample here was peripheral blood, taken 28 days after the second AZD1222 dose. The receptor was derived from an adult who received the AZD1222 COVID-19 vaccine. The chain combines TRBV15 with TRBJ1-1; tentative D call: TRBD1 (6 bases). The CDR3 here is CATTRTVNTEAFF. CDR3 nucleotides: TGTGCCACCACCAGGACAGTTAACACTGAAGCTTTCTTT.